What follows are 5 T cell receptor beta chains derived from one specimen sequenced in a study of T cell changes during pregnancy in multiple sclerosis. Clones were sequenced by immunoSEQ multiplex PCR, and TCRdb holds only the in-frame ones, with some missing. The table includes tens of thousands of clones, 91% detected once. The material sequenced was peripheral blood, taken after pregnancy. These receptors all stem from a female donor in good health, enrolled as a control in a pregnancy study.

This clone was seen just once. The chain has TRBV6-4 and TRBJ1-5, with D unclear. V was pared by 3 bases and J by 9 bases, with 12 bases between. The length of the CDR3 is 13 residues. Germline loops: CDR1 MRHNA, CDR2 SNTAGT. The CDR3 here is CASSDTEGRPQHF. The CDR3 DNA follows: TGTGCCAGCAGTGATACGGAGGGAAGGCCCCAGCATTTT.

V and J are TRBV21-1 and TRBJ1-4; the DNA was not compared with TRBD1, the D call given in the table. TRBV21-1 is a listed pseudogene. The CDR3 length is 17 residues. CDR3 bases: TGTGCCAGCCCGAAACGGGCCGGGACAGGGGTTGGAGAAAAACTGTTTTTT. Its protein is CASPKRAGTGVGEKLFF.

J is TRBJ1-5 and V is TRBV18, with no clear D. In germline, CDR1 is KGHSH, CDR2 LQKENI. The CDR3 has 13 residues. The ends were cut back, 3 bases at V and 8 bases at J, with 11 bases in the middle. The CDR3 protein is CASSPGWFEPQHF. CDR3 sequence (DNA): TGTGCCAGCTCACCCGGGTGGTTTGAGCCCCAGCATTTT. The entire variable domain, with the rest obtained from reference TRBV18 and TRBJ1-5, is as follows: NAGVMQNPRHLVRRRGQEARLRCSPMKGHSHVYWYRQLPEEGLKFMVYLQKENIIDESGMPKERFSAEFPKEGPSILRIQQVVRGDSAAYFCASSPGWFEPQHFGDGTRLSIL.

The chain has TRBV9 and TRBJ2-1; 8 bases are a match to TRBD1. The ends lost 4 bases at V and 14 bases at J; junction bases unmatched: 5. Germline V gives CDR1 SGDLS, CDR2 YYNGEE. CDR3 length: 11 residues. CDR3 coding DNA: TGTGCCAGCAGCTCTAGACAGGGGAAGTTCTTC. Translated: CASSSRQGKFF.

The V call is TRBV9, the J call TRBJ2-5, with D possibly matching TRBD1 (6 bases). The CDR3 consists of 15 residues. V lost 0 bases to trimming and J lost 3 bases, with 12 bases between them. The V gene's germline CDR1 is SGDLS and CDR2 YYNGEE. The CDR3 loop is CASSVGGQLKETQYF. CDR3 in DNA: TGTGCCAGCAGCGTAGGGGGGCAGCTAAAAGAGACCCAGTACTTC.